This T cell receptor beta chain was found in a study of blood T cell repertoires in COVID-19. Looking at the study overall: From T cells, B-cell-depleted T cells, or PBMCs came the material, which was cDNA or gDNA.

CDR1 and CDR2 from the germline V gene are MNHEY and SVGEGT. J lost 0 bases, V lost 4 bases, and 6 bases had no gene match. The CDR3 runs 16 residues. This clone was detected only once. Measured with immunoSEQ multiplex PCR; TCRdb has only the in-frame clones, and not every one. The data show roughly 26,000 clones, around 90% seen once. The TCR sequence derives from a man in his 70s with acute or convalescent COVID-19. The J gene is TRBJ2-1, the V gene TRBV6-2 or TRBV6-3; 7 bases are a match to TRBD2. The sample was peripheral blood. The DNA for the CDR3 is TGTGCCAGCAGTTCAACCCTAGCGGACTCCTACAATGAGCAGTTCTTC. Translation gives CASSSTLADSYNEQFF.